This TCR beta chain came from a study of regulatory T cells in long-lasting Graves disease. Noted time point: newly diagnosed GD, antithyroid drugs for less than 3 months. Extracted RNA from PBMCs served as the source of the TCR library. For TCR beta, libraries came from iRepertoire HTBI primers and Arm-PCR of CDR3 regions. A single record per CDR3 protein comes from TCRdb applying MiXCR to the multiplex PCR reads. The sample lists around 360,000 distinct CDR3 sequences, about 17% occurring once. This clonotype showed up just a few times. In addition, the sample was reused for a study of T cells in Graves' hyperthyroidism and ophthalmopathy. That source notes: Stability of Graves' hyperthyroidism was defined as absent ophthalmopathy progression within 18 months.

The clonotype originates from a woman aged 18-29 years with Graves disease. The sample consisted of peripheral blood mononuclear cells (PBMCs), taken at new diagnosis, from a patient treated with antithyroid drugs.

The CDR3: CASSGQGRGNTIYF. CDR3 nucleotide sequence: TGTGCCAGCAGTGGACAGGGACGAGGAAACACCATATATTTT. This chain connects TRBV2 to TRBJ1-3, with TRBD1 matching 7 bases. J was trimmed by 4 bases and V by 4 bases; bases with no gene match: 4. This CDR3 is 14 amino acids long. CDR1 and CDR2 (germline): SNHLY, FYNNEI. Variable domain in full (rest from reference TRBV2 and TRBJ1-3): EPEVTQTPSHQVTQMGQEVILRCVPISNHLYFYWYRQILGQKVEFLVSFYNNEISEKSEIFDDQFSVERPDGSNFTLKIRSTKLEDSAMYFCASSGQGRGNTIYFGEGSWLTVV.